These T cell receptor beta chains were read from a single sample in a study of blood T cell repertoires in COVID-19. The method was immunoSEQ multiplex PCR; TCRdb's version includes in-frame clones alone and lacks a portion of them. The table lists some 270,000 clones, 85% of them singletons. Source material: PBMCs or T cells enriched from blood (not recorded which). All receptors derive from a woman between 50 and 59 years old with acute COVID-19. Each CDR3 is given with its conserved first and last residue. D genes are given only for firm matches. Only part of the rows carry a size: once, few, many, or a class if the clone is expanded.

TRBV29-1	TRBJ1-1	few	.	TGCAGCGTCCGGGGCACTGAAGCTTTCTTT	CSVRGTEAFF
TRBV27	TRBJ1-2	.	TRBD1	TGTGCCAGCAGTTTGTCCCCAGGGGGCCCTGGCTACACCTTC	CASSLSPGGPGYTF
TRBV7-6	TRBJ2-5	.	.	TGTGCCAGCAGCCCGCTAAGCCGGGACTCCACATCGGAGACCCAGTACTTC	CASSPLSRDSTSETQYF
TRBV7-2	TRBJ2-7	.	TRBD2	TGTGCCAGCAGAATCGGGGGGACCACCTACGAGCAGTACTTC	CASRIGGTTYEQYF
TRBV6-5	TRBJ2-1	.	.	TGTGCCAGCAGTTACGAGGGCCGCCAGGGGAATGAGCAGTTCTTC	CASSYEGRQGNEQFF
TRBV10-1	TRBJ2-2	.	.	TGCGCCAGCGCTAAGACAGAAGGCACCGGGGAGCTGTTTTTT	CASAKTEGTGELFF
TRBV9	TRBJ2-7	.	.	TGTGCCAGCAGCGTAGGAAGTAGTACCTACGAGCAGTACTTC	CASSVGSSTYEQYF
TRBV11-2	TRBJ2-4	.	TRBD1	TGTGCCAGCAGCTTAGATAACAGGGGTCAGTACTTC	CASSLDNRGQYF
TRBV6-6	TRBJ2-3	.	.	TGTGCCAGCAGTTACGAACAGGGTGGCCGACATTTT	CASSYEQGGRHF
TRBV10-2	TRBJ1-1	.	.	TGCGCCAGCAAAGTACAGGCGTACACTGAAGCTTTCTTT	CASKVQAYTEAFF
TRBV5-4	TRBJ2-1	.	TRBD2	TGTGCCAGCAGCTTTGTACTAGCGGGGGGGCTCGATGAGCAGTTCTTC	CASSFVLAGGLDEQFF
TRBV5-1	TRBJ1-1	.	TRBD1	TGCGCCAGCAGCCCCTCGGACAGGGTGACTGAAGCTTTCTTT	CASSPSDRVTEAFF
TRBV6-6	TRBJ1-5	few	.	TGTGCCAGCAGCGAACAGGGTGGACAGCCCCAGCATTTT	CASSEQGGQPQHF
TRBV7-9	TRBJ2-7	.	TRBD1	TGTGCCAGCAGCTTAGGACAGGGATGGGACGAGCAGTACTTC	CASSLGQGWDEQYF
TRBV5-4	TRBJ2-3	.	.	TGTGCCAGCAGCCGCCTGGGACACATCACAGATACGCAGTATTTT	CASSRLGHITDTQYF
TRBV19	TRBJ1-2	.	.	TGTGCCAGTAGTACCCGGACAAGAATTGACTATGGCTACACCTTC	CASSTRTRIDYGYTF
TRBV30	TRBJ1-2	few	TRBD1	TGTGCCTGGAGTGGCCGGACAGGGGGCTTCTATGGCTACACCTTC	CAWSGRTGGFYGYTF
TRBV2	TRBJ1-1	.	.	TGTGCCAGCAATACAGCTTATGGGGAGAGTAGCACTGAAGCTTTCTTT	CASNTAYGESSTEAFF
TRBV6-5	TRBJ1-3	.	.	TGTGCCAGCAGTTACGGCCAACGAGGAAACACCATATATTTT	CASSYGQRGNTIYF
TRBV9	TRBJ1-4	.	.	TGTGCCAGCAGCCCCGAGAGGACAGCAACTAATGAAAAACTGTTTTTT	CASSPERTATNEKLFF
TRBV9	TRBJ2-5	.	TRBD2	TGTGCCAGCAGCGTAGACGCTAGCGGGACCCAAGAGACCCAGTACTTC	CASSVDASGTQETQYF
TRBV5-8	TRBJ1-2	.	TRBD1	TGTGCCAGCAGCTTGGCCAGGGGGAACTATGGCTACACCTTC	CASSLARGNYGYTF
TRBV29-1	TRBJ1-1	.	TRBD1	TGCAGCGCGCTAATTAGACAGGGTAACACTGAAGCTTTCTTT	CSALIRQGNTEAFF
TRBV4-3	TRBJ1-1	.	.	TGCGCCAGCAGCCGACTTCTTCAGGGGAGTTCTGAAGCTTTCTTT	CASSRLLQGSSEAFF
TRBV27	TRBJ1-3	.	TRBD1	TGTGCCAGCAGTCCCCGGACAGGGGGCCTCGAAAACACCATATATTTT	CASSPRTGGLENTIYF
TRBV5-1	TRBJ2-5	.	.	TGCGCCAGCAAGGTGGGGCGGCCCGAAGAGACCCAGTACTTC	CASKVGRPEETQYF
TRBV2	TRBJ2-2	.	TRBD1	TGTGCCAGCAGGGTCTCGACAGGGACCTCCGGGGAGCTGTTTTTT	CASRVSTGTSGELFF
TRBV28	TRBJ2-3	.	.	TGTGCCAGCAGTTTAACCGGGGATCGGACAGATACGCAGTATTTT	CASSLTGDRTDTQYF
TRBV14	TRBJ2-2	.	TRBD1	TGTGCCAGCAGCTGGGGACAGGGTTCCACCGGGGAGCTGTTTTTT	CASSWGQGSTGELFF